This is a list of T cell receptor beta chains from one sample in a study of CD8 T cells in Susac syndrome. MiXCR was run by TCRdb on the immunoSEQ multiplex PCR reads, yielding one entry per CDR3 protein. This sample yields a few hundred thousand distinct CDR3 sequences, of which around 83% are seen a single time; over 0.1% belongs to the top ten. Sequencing was carried out using CD8+ T cells from PBMCs. All receptors come from a human donor with multiple sclerosis. Both conserved end residues are part of each CDR3. Each record gives: CDR3 length, J gene, D gene, V gene, clone size, CDR3 DNA, CDR3 protein. A D gene is named only where the DNA matches it firmly. Clone size appears in some rows only: once, few, many, or a class for an expanded clone.

19,TRBJ2-7,TRBD2,TRBV10-2,.,TGCGCCAGCAGTGGGTGGGTAGCGGGATCCCAGAAGTATTCCTACGAGCAGTACTTC,CASSGWVAGSQKYSYEQYF
13,TRBJ2-7,.,TRBV2,.,TGTGCCAGCAGTGAAGCGGACGCTAGGCCCCTCGGATTC,CASSEADARPLGF
16,TRBJ2-7,.,TRBV18,.,TGTGCCAGCTCAAAATACAGGGTCAGGTTCGCCTACGAGCAGTACTTC,CASSKYRVRFAYEQYF
15,TRBJ2-1,.,TRBV7-9,.,TGTGCCAGCAGCTTAAACTGGTACTCCTACAATGAGCAGTTCTTC,CASSLNWYSYNEQFF
15,TRBJ2-1,TRBD2,TRBV7-9,few,TGTGCCAGCAGCGCGGGAGCCCCAGACTACAATGAGCAGTTCTTC,CASSAGAPDYNEQFF
12,TRBJ2-5,.,TRBV2,.,TGTGCCAGCAGTGGGTTAGCAGAGACCCAGTACTTC,CASSGLAETQYF
19,TRBJ2-5,TRBD2,TRBV10-3,.,TGTGCCATCAGTGGCGGACTAGCGGGAGATCTTGAGTACCAAGAGACCCAGTACTTC,CAISGGLAGDLEYQETQYF
17,TRBJ2-3,TRBD2,TRBV12-3/TRBV12-4,.,TGTGCCAGCACCTTACTTGGTAGCGGGAGGGATGGTGATACGCAGTATTTT,CASTLLGSGRDGDTQYF
15,TRBJ1-5,.,TRBV5-6,.,TGTGCCAGCAGCTTGGGACAGGCTAGCAATCAGCCCCAGCATTTT,CASSLGQASNQPQHF
16,TRBJ2-5,.,TRBV12-5,.,TGTCCTAGTGGTTTGACTCTAGCGCGAGGGGCGGAGACCCAGTACTTC,CPSGLTLARGAETQYF
14,TRBJ2-6,.,TRBV9,.,TGTGCCAGCGGCACAATCTCTGGGGCCAACGTCCTGACTTTC,CASGTISGANVLTF
15,TRBJ1-5,TRBD1,TRBV7-2,once,TGTGCCAGCAGCTTTGGAACAGGGGTATTCCAGCCCCAGCATTTT,CASSFGTGVFQPQHF
18,TRBJ2-7,TRBD2,TRBV4-1,once,TGCGCCAGCAGCCAAGATGAAAGCGGGAGAACTGATTTCGACGAGCAGTACTTC,CASSQDESGRTDFDEQYF
14,TRBJ2-7,.,TRBV7-9,.,TGTGCCAGCAGCTTACCCACTAGTATAGGCGAGCAGTACTTC,CASSLPTSIGEQYF
16,TRBJ1-1,TRBD1,TRBV10-3,.,TGTGCCATCAGTGCCCCTGGGACAGGGGCAGGGACTGAAGCTTTCTTT,CAISAPGTGAGTEAFF
15,TRBJ2-7,TRBD2,TRBV6-2/TRBV6-3,few,TGTGCCAGCAGTTTTACACTAGCGGGAGACTACGAGCAGTACTTC,CASSFTLAGDYEQYF
14,TRBJ2-7,TRBD2,TRBV20-1,once,TGCAGTGCTAGTCTGGCGGGAGCGCCCTACGAGCAGTACTTC,CSASLAGAPYEQYF
13,TRBJ1-2,TRBD1,TRBV29-1,.,TGCAGCGTTCAAGGACAGGCGGTTAAGGGCTACACCTTC,CSVQGQAVKGYTF
12,TRBJ2-7,.,TRBV11-2,once,TGTGCCAGCAGCTTTTCCCTAGGCGAGCAGCACTTC,CASSFSLGEQHF
15,TRBJ2-7,TRBD2,TRBV29-1,once,TGCAGCGTTGCAAAGACTAGCGGGAAGAGCTACGAGCAGTACTTC,CSVAKTSGKSYEQYF
15,TRBJ2-2,.,TRBV27,.,TGTGCCAGCAGTTCTGCTAGCGAGAACACCGGGGAGCTGTTTTTT,CASSSASENTGELFF
13,TRBJ2-1,TRBD2,TRBV5-4,.,TGTGGGGTTCGGGACTACGGCTACAATGAGCAGTTCTTC,CGVRDYGYNEQFF
13,TRBJ1-1,.,TRBV3-1,.,TGTGCCAGCAGCCTGTCATCCGTCTTTGAAGCTTTCTTT,CASSLSSVFEAFF
19,TRBJ2-1,TRBD2,TRBV5-5,.,TGTGCCAGCACACGACTAGCGGGAGGGCAAGGAGGCTCCTACAATGAGCAGTTCTTC,CASTRLAGGQGGSYNEQFF
17,TRBJ2-5,.,TRBV7-9,.,TGTGCCAGCAGTCGACCGGGGGGGCAGGGGGTCCAAGAGACCCAGTACTTC,CASSRPGGQGVQETQYF
16,TRBJ1-4,.,TRBV11-2,once,TGTGCCAGCAGCTTAGGGTACAGGGCAACTAATGAAAAACTGTTTTTT,CASSLGYRATNEKLFF
14,TRBJ2-3,TRBD1,TRBV5-1,.,TGCGCCAGCAGCCCGGGACAGGGCACAGATACGCAGTATTTT,CASSPGQGTDTQYF
14,TRBJ1-1,.,TRBV28,.,TGTGCCAGCAGCCCGGACAGCCCCCTGGCTGAAGCTTTCTTT,CASSPDSPLAEAFF
10,TRBJ1-2,.,TRBV2,.,TGTGCCACGGAGGCGGGAGGCTACACCTTC,CATEAGGYTF
14,TRBJ2-7,.,TRBV7-9,.,TGTGCCAGCAGCTTAAATTCGGAGGACTACGAGCAGTACTTC,CASSLNSEDYEQYF
18,TRBJ2-5,TRBD2,TRBV4-2,.,TGTGCCAGCAGCCCAAGGACTAGCGGGAGTGGAACGGGGGAGACCCAGTACTTC,CASSPRTSGSGTGETQYF
16,TRBJ2-3,.,TRBV28,.,TGTGCCAGCAGTCCTCTAAAAGGGTCCGGGCCAGATACGCAGTATTTT,CASSPLKGSGPDTQYF
16,TRBJ2-7,TRBD2,TRBV9,once,TGTGCCAGCAGCGGAGGAGGGACTAGCGGATCCTACGAGCAGTACTTC,CASSGGGTSGSYEQYF
15,TRBJ1-2,TRBD1,TRBV7-9,.,TGTGCCAGCAGCTCTAGCAACGACAGGGAAGACGGCTACACCTTC,CASSSSNDREDGYTF
15,TRBJ2-3,.,TRBV6-1,few,TGTGCCAGCAGTGAAGGGGCAGGGGGCACAGATACGCAGTATTTT,CASSEGAGGTDTQYF
13,TRBJ2-1,.,TRBV13,.,TGTGCCAGCAGCTTCCCGGGGGCCTATGAGCAGTTCTTC,CASSFPGAYEQFF
17,TRBJ2-4,.,TRBV18,.,TGTGCCAGCTCACCGATCTTATCAGGGGAGGCCAAAAACATTCAGTACTTC,CASSPILSGEAKNIQYF
11,TRBJ2-1,.,TRBV29-1,once,TGCAGCGTCCGCACTAGTCATGAGCAGTTCTTC,CSVRTSHEQFF
10,TRBJ2-4,.,TRBV6-5,once,TGTGCCAGCATTCAAGGCATTCAGTACTTC,CASIQGIQYF